This T cell receptor (beta chain) was obtained from a study of blood T cell repertoires in COVID-19. Study context: Nucleic acid was either cDNA or gDNA, and it came from T cells, B-cell-depleted T cells, or PBMCs.

Profiled with immunoSEQ multiplex PCR; TCRdb holds only in-frame clones, not every one. The sample includes around 250,000 clones, approximately 87% seen only once; the top ten take less than 6%. The receptor's source is a man in his fifties or sixties who had recovered from COVID-19. The sample comprised peripheral blood.

The CDR3 spells CASSLGTGGSGEQYF. CDR3 nucleotide sequence: TGTGCCAGCAGCTTGGGGACAGGGGGCTCGGGGGAGCAGTACTTC. The V call is TRBV7-8, the J call TRBJ2-7; 12 bases match TRBD1. This CDR3 is 15 amino acids long. From germline, CDR1 is SGHVS and CDR2 FQNEAQ. With V trimmed by 3 bases and J by 7 bases, 7 bases remained unmatched.